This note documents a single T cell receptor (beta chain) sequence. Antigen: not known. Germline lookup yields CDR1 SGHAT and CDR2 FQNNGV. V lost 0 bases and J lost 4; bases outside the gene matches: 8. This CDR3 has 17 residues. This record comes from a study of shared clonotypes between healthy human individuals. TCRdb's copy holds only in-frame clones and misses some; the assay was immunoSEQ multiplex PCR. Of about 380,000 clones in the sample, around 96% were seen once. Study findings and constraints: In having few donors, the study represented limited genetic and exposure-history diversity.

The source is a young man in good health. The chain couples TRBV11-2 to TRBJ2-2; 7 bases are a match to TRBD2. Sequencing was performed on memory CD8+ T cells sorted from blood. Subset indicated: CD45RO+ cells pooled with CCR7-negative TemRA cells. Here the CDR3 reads CASSLDRASGSTGELFF. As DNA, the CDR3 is TGTGCCAGCAGCTTAGATCGGGCTAGCGGATCCACCGGGGAGCTGTTTTTT.